The following is a T cell receptor beta chain sequence with its context. Antigen specificity is unknown. Assay: immunoSEQ multiplex PCR; the TCRdb copy retains only in-frame clones and omits some. Here the sample spans approximately 400,000 clones, around 84% being singletons. Germline assignment: CDR1 SEHNR and CDR2 FQNEAQ (reference sequence). The CDR3 is 14 amino acids. Germline trimming cut 3 bases from V and 8 bases from J; bases unmatched to any gene: 6. The data are from a study of Ad26.COV2.S vaccination and SARS-CoV-2 variants. Study in general: Recipients of Ad26.COV2.S got it intramuscularly, once or twice 56 days apart.

The sample's treatment: 19 received Ad26.COV2.S at low or high dose, single or two shots; several received placebo; per-sample allocation not given. Repertoires come from day 63 after the first vaccine or placebo injection. Study-level results: Substantial response breadth was reportedly seen for spike-specific CD8+ and CD4+ T cells after vaccination. The study found higher spike-specific TCR breadth in vaccine than placebo recipients. Vaccine and placebo recipients had comparable breadth of non-spike TCRs.

Sequencing used peripheral blood, obtained in a trial of Ad26.COV2.S vaccine versus placebo. This TCR was sampled from a person aged 18-60 years who received the Ad26.COV2.S COVID-19 vaccine or a placebo. V gene TRBV7-9 combines with J gene TRBJ2-3; 9 positions agree with TRBD2. In nucleotides, the CDR3 is TGTGCCAGCAGCTTTAGCGGGGGCCAGGGTACGCAGTATTTT. This gives the protein CASSFSGGQGTQYF.